This is a list of T cell receptor beta chains from one sample in a study of blood T cells in healthy people across ages. TCRdb re-analysed the 5' RACE reads in MiXCR, keeping a single row per CDR3 protein. Counted here are almost 550,000 distinct CDR3 sequences, around 24% occurring once; the ten biggest clones make up approximately 10%. These data were also reused for a study on T cells of mothers and their children.

The sample was blood. These receptors came from a boy younger than 18 in good health. Both conserved end residues are trimmed from each CDR3. The D gene is left open where the match is weak.

V	J	D	CDR3
TRBV20-1	TRBJ2-6	-	SARDVRRKSGANVLT
TRBV7-2	TRBJ2-2	-	ASSLVVAAGELF
TRBV20-1	TRBJ2-1	TRBD2	SAREIAGESYNEQF
TRBV9	TRBJ2-7	TRBD2	ASSVGEREGGYEQY
TRBV18	TRBJ2-7	TRBD1	ASSGQGEQY
TRBV4-1	TRBJ1-2	-	ASSQGPGTNYGYT
TRBV6-5	TRBJ2-4	-	ASSYSISGGPKNIQY
TRBV27	TRBJ2-7	TRBD1	ASSRGDRGSHEQY
TRBV28	TRBJ1-2	-	ASSLFEIGTNYGYT
TRBV25-1	TRBJ2-7	TRBD1	ASSSGTGSGQY
TRBV3-1	TRBJ2-6	-	ASSQDLISGANVLT
TRBV5-6	TRBJ2-5	TRBD1	ASSLATLRDRVRETQY
TRBV5-1	TRBJ2-7	-	ASSSASSYEQY